This T cell receptor (beta chain) was observed in a study of OX40 agonist ivuxolimab in advanced cancers. On the study more broadly: The dose-escalation group included hepatocellular carcinoma, melanoma, renal cell carcinoma and head and neck cancer. One hepatocellular carcinoma and two cutaneous melanoma patients partially responded. Treatment received earlier with anti-PD-1, anti-PD-L1 or anti-CTLA-4 agents was allowed, and more than 35% had some.

Sequencing was performed with immunoSEQ multiplex PCR; in TCRdb, only in-frame clones are kept and a portion is missing. In the table there are 65,000 to 90,000 clones, around nine tenths of which are singletons. The count of this clone is one. CDR3 length: 15 residues. Germline V CDR1 and CDR2: SGHRS, YFSETQ. V was shortened by 0 bases and J by 5 bases, with 15 bases between the two germline ends. This clonotype originated in an adult with an advanced solid tumor such as melanoma, head and neck, liver or kidney cancer. Here the sequenced sample was CD4+ or CD8+ T cells sorted from blood, taken in a trial of the OX40 agonist ivuxolimab. The J gene is TRBJ2-7, the V gene TRBV5-1, with D possibly TRBD2 on 6 matching bases. CDR3 residues: CASSLDPLAADEQYF. CDR3 DNA sequence: TGCGCCAGCAGCTTGGATCCCTTAGCGGCCGACGAGCAGTACTTC.